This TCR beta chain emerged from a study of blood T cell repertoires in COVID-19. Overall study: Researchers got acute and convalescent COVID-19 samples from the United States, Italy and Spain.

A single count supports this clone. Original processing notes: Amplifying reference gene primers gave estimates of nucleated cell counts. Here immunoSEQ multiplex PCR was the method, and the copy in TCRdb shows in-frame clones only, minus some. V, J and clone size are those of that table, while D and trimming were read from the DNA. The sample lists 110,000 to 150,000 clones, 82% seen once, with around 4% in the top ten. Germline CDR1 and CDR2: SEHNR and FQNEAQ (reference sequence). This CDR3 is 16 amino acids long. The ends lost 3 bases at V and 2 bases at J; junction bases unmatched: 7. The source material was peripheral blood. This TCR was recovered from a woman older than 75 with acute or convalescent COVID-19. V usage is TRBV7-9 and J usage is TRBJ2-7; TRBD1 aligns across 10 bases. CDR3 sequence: CASSFAGTGVAYEQYF. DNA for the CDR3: TGTGCCAGCAGCTTTGCGGGGACAGGGGTAGCCTACGAGCAGTACTTC.